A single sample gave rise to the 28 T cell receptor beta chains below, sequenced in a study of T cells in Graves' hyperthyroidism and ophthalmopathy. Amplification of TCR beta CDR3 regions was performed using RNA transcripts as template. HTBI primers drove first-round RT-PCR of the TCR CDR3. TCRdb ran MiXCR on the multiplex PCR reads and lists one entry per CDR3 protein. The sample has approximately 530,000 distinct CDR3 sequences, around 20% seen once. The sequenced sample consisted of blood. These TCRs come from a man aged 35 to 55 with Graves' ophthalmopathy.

The CDR3 DNA sequence: TGCGCCAGCGGAGAGGGAGCGGCGTCCTACGAGCAGTACTTC. Amino acids: CASGEGAASYEQYF. V and J are TRBV5-1 and TRBJ2-7, with a possible D match to TRBD2 (5 bases). CDR1 is SGHRS and CDR2 is YFSETQ in the germline V gene. The CDR3 has 14 residues. The ends were cut back, 7 bases at V and 1 base at J, with 15 bases in the middle.

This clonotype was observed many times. The CDR3 region is CSARKGATDTQYF. The CDR3 bases are TGCAGTGCTAGGAAAGGGGCCACAGATACGCAGTATTTT. This sequence joins TRBV20-1 and TRBJ2-3; D possibly corresponds to TRBD1 (5 bases). This CDR3 is 13 amino acids long. Trimming removed 3 bases from V and 2 bases from J, with 9 bases in between. Germline V lookup: CDR1 DFQATT, CDR2 SNEGSKA (reference sequence).

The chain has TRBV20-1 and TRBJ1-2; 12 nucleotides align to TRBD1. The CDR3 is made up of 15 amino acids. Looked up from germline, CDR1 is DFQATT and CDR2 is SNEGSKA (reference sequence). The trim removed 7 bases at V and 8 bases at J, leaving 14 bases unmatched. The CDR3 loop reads CSGGGTGGASKGYTF. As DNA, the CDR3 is TGCAGTGGGGGGGGGACAGGGGGCGCCTCTAAGGGCTACACCTTC.

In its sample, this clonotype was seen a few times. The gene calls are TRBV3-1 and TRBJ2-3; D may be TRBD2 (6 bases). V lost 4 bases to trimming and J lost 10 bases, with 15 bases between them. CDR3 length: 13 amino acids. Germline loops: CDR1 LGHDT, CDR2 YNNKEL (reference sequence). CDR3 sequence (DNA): TGTGCCAGCAGCCCTACTACTAGCCTCGCGCAGTATTTT. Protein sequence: CASSPTTSLAQYF.

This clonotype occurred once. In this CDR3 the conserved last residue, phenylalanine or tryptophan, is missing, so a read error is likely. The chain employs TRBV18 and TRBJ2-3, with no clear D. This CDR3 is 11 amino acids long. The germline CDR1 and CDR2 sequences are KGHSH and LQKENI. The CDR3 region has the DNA TGTGCTAGCTCACCAGAAGATACGCAGTATTCT. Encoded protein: CASSPEDTQYS.

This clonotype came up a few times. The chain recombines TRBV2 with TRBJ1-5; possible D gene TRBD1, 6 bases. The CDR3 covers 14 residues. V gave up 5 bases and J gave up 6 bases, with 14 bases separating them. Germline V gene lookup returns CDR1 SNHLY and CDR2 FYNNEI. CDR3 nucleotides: TGTGCCAGCAGTTTCGACAGGTGGGGTCAGCCCCAGCATTTT. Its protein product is CASSFDRWGQPQHF.

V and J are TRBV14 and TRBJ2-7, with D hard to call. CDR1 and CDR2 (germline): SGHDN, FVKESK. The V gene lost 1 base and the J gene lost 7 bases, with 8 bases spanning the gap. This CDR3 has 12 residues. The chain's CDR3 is CASSQGHGEQYF. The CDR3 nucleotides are TGTGCCAGCAGCCAAGGCCACGGGGAGCAGTACTTC.

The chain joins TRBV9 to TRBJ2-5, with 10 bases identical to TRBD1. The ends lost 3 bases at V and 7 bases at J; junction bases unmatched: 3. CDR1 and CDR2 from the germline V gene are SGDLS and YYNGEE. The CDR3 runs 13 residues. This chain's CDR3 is CASSGGQGGTQYF. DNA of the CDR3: TGTGCCAGCAGCGGAGGACAGGGGGGGACCCAGTACTTC. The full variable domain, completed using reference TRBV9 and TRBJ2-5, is DSGVTQTPKHLITATGQRVTLRCSPRSGDLSVYWYQQSLDQGLQFLIQYYNGEERAKGNILERFSAQQFPDLHSELNLSSLELGDSALYFCASSGGQGGTQYFGPGTRLLVL.

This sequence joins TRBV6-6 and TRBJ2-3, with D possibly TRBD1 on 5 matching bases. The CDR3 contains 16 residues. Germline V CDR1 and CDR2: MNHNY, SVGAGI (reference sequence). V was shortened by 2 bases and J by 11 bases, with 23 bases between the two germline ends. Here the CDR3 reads CASSYDMGSRGYGQYF. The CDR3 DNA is TGTGCCAGCAGTTACGACATGGGGTCAAGGGGTTACGGGCAGTATTTT.

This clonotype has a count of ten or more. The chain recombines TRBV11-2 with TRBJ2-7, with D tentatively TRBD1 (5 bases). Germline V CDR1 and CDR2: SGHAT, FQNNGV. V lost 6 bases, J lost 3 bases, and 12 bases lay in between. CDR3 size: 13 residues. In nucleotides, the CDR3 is TGTGCCAGCAGTAAAGGACAAGTCTACGAGCAGTACTTC. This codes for CASSKGQVYEQYF. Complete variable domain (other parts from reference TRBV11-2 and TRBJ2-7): EAGVAQSPRYKIIEKRQSVAFWCNPISGHATLYWYQQILGQGPKLLIQFQNNGVVDDSQLPKDRFSAERLKGVDSTLKIQPAKLEDSAVYLCASSKGQVYEQYFGPGTRLTVT.

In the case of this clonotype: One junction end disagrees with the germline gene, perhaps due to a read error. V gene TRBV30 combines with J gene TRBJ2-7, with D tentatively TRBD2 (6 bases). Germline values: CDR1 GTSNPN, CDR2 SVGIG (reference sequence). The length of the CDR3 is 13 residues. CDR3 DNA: TGTGCCTGGGCGAGCGGGTCCTCCCACGAGCAGTACTTC. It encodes CAWASGSSHEQYF.

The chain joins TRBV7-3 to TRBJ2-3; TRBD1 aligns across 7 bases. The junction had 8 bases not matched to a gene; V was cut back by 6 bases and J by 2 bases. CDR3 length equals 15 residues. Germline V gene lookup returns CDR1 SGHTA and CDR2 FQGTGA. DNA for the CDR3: TGTGCCAGCAGTCTCACAGGGGCCACCACAGATACGCAGTATTTT. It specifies CASSLTGATTDTQYF.

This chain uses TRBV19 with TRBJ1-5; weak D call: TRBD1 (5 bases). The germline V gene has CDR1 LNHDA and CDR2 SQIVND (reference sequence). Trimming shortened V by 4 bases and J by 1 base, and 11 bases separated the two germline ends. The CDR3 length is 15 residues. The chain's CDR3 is CASSTGHGSNQPQHF. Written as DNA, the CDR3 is TGTGCCAGTAGTACCGGACATGGAAGCAATCAGCCCCAGCATTTT. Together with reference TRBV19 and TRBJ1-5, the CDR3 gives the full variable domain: DGGITQSPKYLFRKEGQNVTLSCEQNLNHDAMYWYRQDPGQGLRLIYYSQIVNDFQKGDIAEGYSVSREKKESFPLTVTSAQKNPTAFYLCASSTGHGSNQPQHFGDGTRLSIL.

The CDR3, as DNA: TGTGCCAGTAGTATAGATCCTGCAGGGTTGGATGGCTACACCTTC. Protein sequence: CASSIDPAGLDGYTF. The V and J genes are TRBV19 and TRBJ1-2, with D possibly matching TRBD1 (5 bases). Trimming pared 0 bases from V and 6 bases from J, leaving 14 bases between. The CDR3 has 15 amino acids. Germline loops: CDR1 LNHDA, CDR2 SQIVND (reference sequence).

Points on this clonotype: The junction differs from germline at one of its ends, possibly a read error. The CDR3 nucleotides are TGTGCCAGCAGCCGGGGGGGGGGCTACAATGGGCAGTTCTTC. Amino acids: CASSRGGGYNGQFF. The chain combines TRBV13 with TRBJ2-1; TRBD2 agrees at 8 bases. The CDR3 runs 14 residues. Looked up from germline, CDR1 is PRHDT and CDR2 is FYEKMQ (reference sequence).

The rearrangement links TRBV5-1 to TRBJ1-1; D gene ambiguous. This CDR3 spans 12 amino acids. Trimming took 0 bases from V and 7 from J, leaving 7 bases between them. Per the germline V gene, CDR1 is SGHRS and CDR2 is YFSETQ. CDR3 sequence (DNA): TGCGCCAGCAGCTTGGGGCGGAATGAAGCTTTCTTT. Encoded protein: CASSLGRNEAFF.

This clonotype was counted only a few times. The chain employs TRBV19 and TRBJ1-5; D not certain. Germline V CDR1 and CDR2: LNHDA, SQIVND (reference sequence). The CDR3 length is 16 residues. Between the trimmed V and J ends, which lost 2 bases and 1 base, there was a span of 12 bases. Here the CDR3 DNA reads TGTGCCAGTAGTATAAAGCGGGCGACGAGCAATCAGCCCCAGCATTTT. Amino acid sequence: CASSIKRATSNQPQHF.

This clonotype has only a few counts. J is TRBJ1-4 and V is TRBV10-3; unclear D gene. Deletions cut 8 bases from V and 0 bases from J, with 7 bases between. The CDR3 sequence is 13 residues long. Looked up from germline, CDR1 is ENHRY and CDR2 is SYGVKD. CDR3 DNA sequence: TGTGCCATCTCCCCCTCAACTAATGAAAAACTGTTTTTT. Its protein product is CAISPSTNEKLFF.

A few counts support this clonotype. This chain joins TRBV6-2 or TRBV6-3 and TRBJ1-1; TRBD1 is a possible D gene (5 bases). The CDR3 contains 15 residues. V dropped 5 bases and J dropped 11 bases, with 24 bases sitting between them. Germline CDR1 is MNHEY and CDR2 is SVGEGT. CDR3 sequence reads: CASSQPAATREAAFF. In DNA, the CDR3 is TGTGCCAGCAGTCAACCGGCTGCGACCAGGGAGGCGGCTTTCTTT.

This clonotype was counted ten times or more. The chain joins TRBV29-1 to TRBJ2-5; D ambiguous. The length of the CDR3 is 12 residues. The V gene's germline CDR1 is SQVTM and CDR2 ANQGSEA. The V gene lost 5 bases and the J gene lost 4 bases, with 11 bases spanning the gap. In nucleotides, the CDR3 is TGCAGCGTTACCAGAGGAGCAGAGACCCAGTACTTC. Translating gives CSVTRGAETQYF.

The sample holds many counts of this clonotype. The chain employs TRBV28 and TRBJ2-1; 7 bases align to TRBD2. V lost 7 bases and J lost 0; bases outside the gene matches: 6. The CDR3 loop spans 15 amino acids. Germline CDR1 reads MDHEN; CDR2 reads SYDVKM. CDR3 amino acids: CASTSGASSYNEQFF. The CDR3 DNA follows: TGTGCCAGCACCAGCGGGGCTAGCTCCTACAATGAGCAGTTCTTC.

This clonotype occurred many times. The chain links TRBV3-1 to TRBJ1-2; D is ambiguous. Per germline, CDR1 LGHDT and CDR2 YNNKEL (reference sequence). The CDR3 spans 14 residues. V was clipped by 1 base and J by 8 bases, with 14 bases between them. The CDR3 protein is CASSQAGAVYGYTF. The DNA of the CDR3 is TGTGCCAGCAGCCAAGCCGGAGCAGTTTACGGCTACACCTTC. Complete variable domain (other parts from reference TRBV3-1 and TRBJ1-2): DTAVSQTPKYLVTQMGNDKSIKCEQNLGHDTMYWYKQDSKKFLKIMFSYNNKELIINETVPNRFSPKSPDKAHLNLHINSLELGDSAVYFCASSQAGAVYGYTFGSGTRLTVV.

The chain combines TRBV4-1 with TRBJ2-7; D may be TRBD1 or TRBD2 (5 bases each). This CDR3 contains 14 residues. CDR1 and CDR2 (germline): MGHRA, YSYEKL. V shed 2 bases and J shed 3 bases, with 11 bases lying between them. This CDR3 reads CASSQRGDGYEQYF. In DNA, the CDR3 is TGCGCCAGCAGCCAACGGGGCGACGGCTACGAGCAGTACTTC.

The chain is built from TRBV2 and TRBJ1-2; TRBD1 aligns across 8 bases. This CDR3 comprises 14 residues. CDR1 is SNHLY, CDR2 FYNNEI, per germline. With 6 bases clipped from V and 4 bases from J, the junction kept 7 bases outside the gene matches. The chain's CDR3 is CASRPNDRGYGYTF. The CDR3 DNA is TGTGCCAGCAGACCCAACGACAGGGGCTATGGCTACACCTTC.

DNA for the CDR3: TGTGCCAGCAGTGGGGACAGGGGAGGCGAAAAACTGTTTTTT. Translated: CASSGDRGGEKLFF. This chain links TRBV6-1 with TRBJ1-4; 10 bases align to TRBD1. CDR3 length equals 14 residues. V was pared by 4 bases and J by 8 bases, with 4 bases of the junction left unmatched. Germline V gives CDR1 MNHNS, CDR2 SASEGT.

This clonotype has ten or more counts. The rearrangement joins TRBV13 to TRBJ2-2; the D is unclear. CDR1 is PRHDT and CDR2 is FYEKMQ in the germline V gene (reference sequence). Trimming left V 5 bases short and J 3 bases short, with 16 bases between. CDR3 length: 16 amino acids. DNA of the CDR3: TGTGCCAGCAGCGAGGCGGTCAACGCCGACACCGGGGAGCTGTTTTTT. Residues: CASSEAVNADTGELFF.

The CDR3 DNA reads TGTGCTAGTGGTTTGGTACCCGGGGACAGGTCGAAGACTTTCTTT. Translating it yields CASGLVPGDRSKTFF. V usage is TRBV12-5 and J usage is TRBJ1-1; 8 bases match TRBD1. The V gene's germline CDR1 is LGHNT and CDR2 FRNRAP. V lost 0 bases, J lost 12 bases, and 12 bases stayed unmatched. The CDR3 is 15 amino acids.

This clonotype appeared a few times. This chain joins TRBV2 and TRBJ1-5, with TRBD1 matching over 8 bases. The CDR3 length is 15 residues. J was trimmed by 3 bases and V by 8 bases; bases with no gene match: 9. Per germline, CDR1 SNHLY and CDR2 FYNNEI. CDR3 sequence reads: CASGDRGSINQPQHF. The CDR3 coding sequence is TGTGCCAGCGGAGACAGGGGTAGTATCAATCAGCCCCAGCATTTT.